Given below is one T cell receptor beta chain in context. Donors ranged from about 6 to 95 years old and were healthy Caucasians in Russia. Losses at the gene ends were 8 bases for V and 0 bases for J; bases not matched to a gene: 11. The CDR3 length is 16 residues. CDR1 is MGHDK and CDR2 is SYGVNS in the germline V gene. The source of the sample is a study of blood T cells in healthy people across ages. Alongside a J-beta primer mix, a sample-barcoded 5' primer served in a second PCR lasting 7 to 11 cycles. TCRdb reprocessed the 5' RACE reads via MiXCR and lists one record per CDR3 protein. The sample has approximately 760,000 distinct CDR3 sequences, 20% to 25% seen once. This sample also belongs to another study, concerning T cells of mothers and their children.

The chain links TRBV25-1 to TRBJ1-1; 8 positions match TRBD1. The sequence came from a boy between 10 and 17 years old in good health. The material sequenced was blood. The CDR3 bases are TGTGCCAGCGCAGGGGGCAGGGCCAATATGAACACTGAAGCTTTCTTT. The encoded protein is CASAGGRANMNTEAFF. The variable domain in full, with the rest retrieved from reference TRBV25-1 and TRBJ1-1, is EADIYQTPRYLVIGTGKKITLECSQTMGHDKMYWYQQDPGMELHLIHYSYGVNSTEKGDLSSESTVSRIRTEHFPLTLESARPSHTSQYLCASAGGRANMNTEAFFGQGTRLTVV.